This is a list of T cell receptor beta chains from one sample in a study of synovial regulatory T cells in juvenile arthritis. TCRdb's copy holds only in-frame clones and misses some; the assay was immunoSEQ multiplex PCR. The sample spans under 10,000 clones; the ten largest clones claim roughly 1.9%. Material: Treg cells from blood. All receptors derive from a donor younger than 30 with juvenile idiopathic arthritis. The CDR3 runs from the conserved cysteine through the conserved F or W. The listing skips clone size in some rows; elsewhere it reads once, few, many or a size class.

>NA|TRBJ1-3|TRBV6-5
CASSYAGTDGNTIYF
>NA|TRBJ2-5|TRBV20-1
CSARLQETQYF
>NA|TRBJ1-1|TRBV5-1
CASIGGLNTEAFF
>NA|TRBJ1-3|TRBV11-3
CASSLSGGNTIYF
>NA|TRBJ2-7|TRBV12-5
CASGFGPITVYEQYF
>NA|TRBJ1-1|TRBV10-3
CAIARRQGLLGEAFF
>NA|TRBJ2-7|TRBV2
CASSAATGEGLSSVQYF
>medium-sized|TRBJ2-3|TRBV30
CAWGTSTDTQYF
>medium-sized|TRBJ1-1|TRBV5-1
CASSSPTGDNEAFF
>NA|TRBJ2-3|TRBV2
CASSFPSAADTQYF
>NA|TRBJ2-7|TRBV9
CASSVDPQGAYEQYF
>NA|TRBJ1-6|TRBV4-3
CASSQDLRQFNSPLHF
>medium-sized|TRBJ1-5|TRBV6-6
CASRPTGFMANQPQHF
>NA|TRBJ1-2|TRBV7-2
CASSSRTGGASNYGYTF
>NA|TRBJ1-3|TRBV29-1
CSVEDQESGNTIYF
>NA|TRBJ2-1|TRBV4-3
CASSQDLNLIREQFF
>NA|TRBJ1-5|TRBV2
CASSKGTDNQPQHF
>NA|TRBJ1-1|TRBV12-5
CASGLIPGASTEAFF
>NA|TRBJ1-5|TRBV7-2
CASSLGGTRSNQPQHF
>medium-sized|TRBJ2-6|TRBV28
CASRTSSGANVLTF
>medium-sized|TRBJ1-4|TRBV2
CASERQFPEKLFF
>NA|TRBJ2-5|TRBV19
CASSISAGETQYF
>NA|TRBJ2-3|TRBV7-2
CASSLRAKGAITDTQYF
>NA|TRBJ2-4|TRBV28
CASRPDRDAKNIQYF
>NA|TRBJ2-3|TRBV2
CASSQGYTDTQYF
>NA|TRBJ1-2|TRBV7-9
CASSRDSRGYTF
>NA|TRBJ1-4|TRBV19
CASSISGIPNEKLFF
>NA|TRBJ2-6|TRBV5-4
CASNLPGANVLTF
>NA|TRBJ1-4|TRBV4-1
CASSQGNRVYEKLFF
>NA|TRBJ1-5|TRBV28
CASRLDSNQPQHF
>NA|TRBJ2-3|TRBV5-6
CASSLVGDTQYF
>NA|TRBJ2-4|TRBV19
CASSIDHSTSGNIQYF
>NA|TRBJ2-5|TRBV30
CAWIRPGGVTQYF
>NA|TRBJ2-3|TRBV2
CASRGTSTDTQYF
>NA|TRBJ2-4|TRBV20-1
CSAGTGLIQYF
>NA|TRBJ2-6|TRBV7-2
CASSLVGVGANVLTF
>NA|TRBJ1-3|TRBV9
CASSVGYGISGNTIYF
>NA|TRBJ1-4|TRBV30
CAWIPWDSEKLFF
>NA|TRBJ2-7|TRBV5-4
CASSLGLRGGTSSYEQYF
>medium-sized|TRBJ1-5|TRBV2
CASLGQSGGALRQPQHF
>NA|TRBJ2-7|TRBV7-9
CASSFGINSPRYF
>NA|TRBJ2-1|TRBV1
CTSSQSGGPRNEQFF